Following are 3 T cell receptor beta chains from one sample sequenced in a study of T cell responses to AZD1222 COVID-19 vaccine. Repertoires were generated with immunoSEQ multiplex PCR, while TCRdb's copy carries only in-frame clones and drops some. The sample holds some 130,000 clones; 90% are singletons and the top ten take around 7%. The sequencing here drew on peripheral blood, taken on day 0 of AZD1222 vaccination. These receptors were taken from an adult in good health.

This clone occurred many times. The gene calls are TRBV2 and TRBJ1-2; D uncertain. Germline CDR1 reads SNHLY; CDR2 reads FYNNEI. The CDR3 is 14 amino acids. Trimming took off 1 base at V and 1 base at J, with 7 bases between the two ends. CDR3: CASSEDGYNYGYTF. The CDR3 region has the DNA TGTGCCAGCAGTGAAGACGGTTATAACTATGGCTACACCTTC.

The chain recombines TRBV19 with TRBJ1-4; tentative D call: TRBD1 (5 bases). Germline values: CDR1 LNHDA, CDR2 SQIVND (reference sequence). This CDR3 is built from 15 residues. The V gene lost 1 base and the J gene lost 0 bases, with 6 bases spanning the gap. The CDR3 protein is CASSIGDPTNEKLFF. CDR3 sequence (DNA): TGTGCCAGTAGTATAGGGGACCCAACTAATGAAAAACTGTTTTTT.

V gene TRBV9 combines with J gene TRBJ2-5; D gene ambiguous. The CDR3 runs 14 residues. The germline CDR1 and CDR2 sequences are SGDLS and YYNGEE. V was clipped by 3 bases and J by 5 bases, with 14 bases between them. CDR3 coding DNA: TGTGCCAGCAGCGCCCGTGAGGCCCCCGAGACCCAGTACTTC. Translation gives CASSAREAPETQYF. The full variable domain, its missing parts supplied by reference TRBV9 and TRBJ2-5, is DSGVTQTPKHLITATGQRVTLRCSPRSGDLSVYWYQQSLDQGLQFLIQYYNGEERAKGNILERFSAQQFPDLHSELNLSSLELGDSALYFCASSAREAPETQYFGPGTRLLVL.